This T cell receptor (beta chain) emerged from a study of shared clonotypes between healthy human individuals. Overall study findings and caveats: At large depth, rarefaction still showed sorted-subset sequencing to be incomplete.

J lost 3 bases, V lost 2 bases, and 6 bases had no gene match. Per germline, CDR1 MNHEY and CDR2 SVGAGI. CDR3 length: 16 residues. Under the authors' procedure: ImmunoSEQ gave junction-only sequences without quality scores, so filtering differed. Sequenced by immunoSEQ multiplex PCR; TCRdb stores in-frame clones only, minus some. V, J and clone size are those of that table, while D and trimming were read from the DNA. The sample consists of around 2.1 million clones, about 93% of them appearing once. CD45RO-negative, CCR7-positively selected cells formed the naive CD8 fraction, excluding terminally differentiated effector memory CD45RA+ cells. All donors were healthy HIV-negative adults lacking recent acute infections or vaccinations. As regards this clone: Antigen specificity is unknown.

The sample comprised naive CD8+ T cells from PBMCs. This TCR derives from a man younger than 35 in good health. Some clones in this sample may be carry-over from other donors' samples. This chain connects TRBV6-5 to TRBJ1-2, with 10 bases fitting TRBD1. The CDR3: CASSYAPGQGHYGYTF. The CDR3 nucleotides read TGTGCCAGCAGTTACGCCCCGGGACAGGGGCACTATGGCTACACCTTC.